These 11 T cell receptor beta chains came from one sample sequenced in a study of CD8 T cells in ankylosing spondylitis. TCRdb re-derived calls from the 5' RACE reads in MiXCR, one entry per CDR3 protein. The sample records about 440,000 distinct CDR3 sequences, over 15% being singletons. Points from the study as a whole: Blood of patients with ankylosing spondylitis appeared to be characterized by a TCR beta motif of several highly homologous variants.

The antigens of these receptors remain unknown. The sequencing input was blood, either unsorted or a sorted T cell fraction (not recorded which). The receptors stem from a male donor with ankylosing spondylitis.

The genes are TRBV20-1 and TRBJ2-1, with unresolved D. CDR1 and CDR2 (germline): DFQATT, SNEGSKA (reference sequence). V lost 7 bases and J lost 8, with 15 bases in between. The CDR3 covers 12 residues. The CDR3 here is CSGEGTVDEQFF. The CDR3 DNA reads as TGCAGTGGGGAAGGTACGGTCGATGAGCAGTTCTTC.

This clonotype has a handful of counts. For the CDR3, the DNA is TGTGCCAGCAGTGCCTACCTACCGAACACCGGGGAGCTGTTTTTT. This encodes CASSAYLPNTGELFF. The chain couples TRBV6-1 to TRBJ2-2; D gene uncertain. CDR1 is MNHNS, CDR2 SASEGT, per germline. The CDR3 consists of 15 residues. Trimming shortened V by 4 bases and J by 0 bases, and 9 bases separated the two germline ends.

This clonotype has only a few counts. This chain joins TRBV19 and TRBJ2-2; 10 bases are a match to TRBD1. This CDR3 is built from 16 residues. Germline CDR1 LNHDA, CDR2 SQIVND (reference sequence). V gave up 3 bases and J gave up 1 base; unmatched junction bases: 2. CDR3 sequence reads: CASSMDRGVNTGELFF. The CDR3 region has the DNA TGTGCCAGTAGTATGGACAGGGGGGTGAACACCGGGGAGCTGTTTTTT. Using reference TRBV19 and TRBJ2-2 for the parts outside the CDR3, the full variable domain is DGGITQSPKYLFRKEGQNVTLSCEQNLNHDAMYWYRQDPGQGLRLIYYSQIVNDFQKGDIAEGYSVSREKKESFPLTVTSAQKNPTAFYLCASSMDRGVNTGELFFGEGSRLTVL.

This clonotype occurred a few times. CDR3 residues: CASSRLAHNEQFF. The CDR3 nucleotides read TGTGCCAGCAGCCGACTAGCTCACAATGAGCAGTTCTTC. The genes are TRBV7-3 and TRBJ2-1; 7 nucleotides agree with TRBD2. The CDR3 spans 13 residues. V trimming: 5 bases; J trimming: 5 bases; junction bases outside the gene matches: 3. Germline loops: CDR1 SGHTA, CDR2 FQGTGA. Variable domain in full (rest from reference TRBV7-3 and TRBJ2-1): GAGVSQTPSNKVTEKGKYVELRCDPISGHTALYWYRQSLGQGPEFLIYFQGTGAADDSGLPNDRFFAVRPEGSVSTLKIQRTERGDSAVYLCASSRLAHNEQFFGPGTRLTVL.

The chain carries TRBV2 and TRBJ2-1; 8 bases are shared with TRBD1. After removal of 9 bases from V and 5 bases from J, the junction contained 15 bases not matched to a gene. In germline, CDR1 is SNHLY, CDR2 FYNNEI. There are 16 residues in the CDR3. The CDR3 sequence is CARRAGGAVEDNEQFF. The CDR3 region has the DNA TGTGCCAGACGGGCAGGGGGCGCGGTAGAAGACAATGAGCAGTTCTTC.

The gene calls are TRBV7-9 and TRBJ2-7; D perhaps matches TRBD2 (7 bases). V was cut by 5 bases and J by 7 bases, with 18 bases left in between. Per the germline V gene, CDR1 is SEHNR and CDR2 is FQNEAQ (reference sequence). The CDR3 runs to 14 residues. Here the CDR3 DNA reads TGTGCCAGCAGCCGAGGGGGGGATAAGAAGGAGCAGTACTTC. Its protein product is CASSRGGDKKEQYF. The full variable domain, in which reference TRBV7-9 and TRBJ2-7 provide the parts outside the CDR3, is DTGVSQNPRHKITKRGQNVTFRCDPISEHNRLYWYRQTLGQGPEFLTYFQNEAQLEKSRLLSDRFSAERPKGSFSTLEIQRTEQGDSAMYLCASSRGGDKKEQYFGPGTRLTVT.

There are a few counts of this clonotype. CDR3: CASSPLAGVPQETQYF. CDR3 nucleotides: TGTGCCAGCAGCCCGCTAGCGGGGGTACCACAAGAGACCCAGTACTTC. V is TRBV3-1 and J is TRBJ2-5; TRBD2 agrees at 10 bases. Looked up from germline, CDR1 is LGHDT and CDR2 is YNNKEL (reference sequence). The CDR3 covers 16 residues. V lost 4 bases and J lost 2; bases outside the gene matches: 7.

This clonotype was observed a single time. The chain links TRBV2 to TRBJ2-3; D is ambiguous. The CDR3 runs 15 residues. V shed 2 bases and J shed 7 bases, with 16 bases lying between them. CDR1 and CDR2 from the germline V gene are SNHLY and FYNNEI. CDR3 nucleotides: TGTGCCAGCAGTGAACGTATATTGTTGGAACATACGCAGTATTTT. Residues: CASSERILLEHTQYF.

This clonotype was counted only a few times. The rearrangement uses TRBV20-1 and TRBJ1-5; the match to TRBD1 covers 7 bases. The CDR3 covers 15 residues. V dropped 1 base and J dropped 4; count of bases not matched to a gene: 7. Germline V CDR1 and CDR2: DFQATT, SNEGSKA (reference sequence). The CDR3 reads CSARAPGGENQPQHF. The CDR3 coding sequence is TGCAGTGCTAGAGCTCCAGGGGGAGAAAATCAGCCCCAGCATTTT.

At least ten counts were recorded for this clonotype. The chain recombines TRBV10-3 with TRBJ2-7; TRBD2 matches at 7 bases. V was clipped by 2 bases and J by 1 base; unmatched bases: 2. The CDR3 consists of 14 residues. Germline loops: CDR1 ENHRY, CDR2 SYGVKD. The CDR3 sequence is CAISEPSGSYEQYF. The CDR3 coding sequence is TGTGCCATCAGTGAGCCTAGCGGATCCTACGAGCAGTACTTC.

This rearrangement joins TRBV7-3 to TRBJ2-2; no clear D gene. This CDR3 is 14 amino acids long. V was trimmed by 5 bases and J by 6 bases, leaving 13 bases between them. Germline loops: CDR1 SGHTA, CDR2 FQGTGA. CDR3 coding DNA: TGTGCCAGCAGCGCCCAACTTGCTCCCGGGGAGCTGTTTTTT. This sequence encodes CASSAQLAPGELFF.